This T cell receptor beta chain was obtained from a study of blood T cell repertoires in COVID-19. Study summary: The United States, Italy and Spain were the sources of the acute and convalescent COVID-19 samples. T cells, B-cell-depleted T cells, or PBMCs provided the cDNA or gDNA that served as material.

This CDR3 has 14 residues. In germline, CDR1 is SEHNR, CDR2 FQNEAQ (reference sequence). V was pared by 8 bases and J by 6 bases, with 6 bases of the junction left unmatched. This clone was found a few times. Authors' processing steps: Quantification of nucleated cells was approximated via reference gene primer amplification. Sequencing used immunoSEQ multiplex PCR; TCRdb keeps in-frame clones, though not all of them. That table furnishes V, J and clone size, whereas the DNA furnished D and trimming. The sample includes a few hundred thousand clones, about 87% of them seen just once. This chain links TRBV7-9 with TRBJ2-1, with 11 bases matching TRBD2. Sequenced sample: peripheral blood. The sequence was obtained from a woman aged 25 to 39 who had recovered from COVID-19. The CDR3 here is CASQETSGANEQFF. CDR3 coding DNA: TGTGCCAGCCAAGAGACTAGCGGGGCCAATGAGCAGTTCTTC.